These 6 T cell receptor beta chains were all obtained from the same sample, sequenced in a study of OX40 agonist ivuxolimab in advanced cancers. The table came from immunoSEQ multiplex PCR; TCRdb's copy has only in-frame clones and leaves some out. In the table there are 26,000 or so clones, roughly 82% of which are singletons. The sample consisted of CD4+ or CD8+ T cells sorted from blood, taken in a trial of the OX40 agonist ivuxolimab. The receptors come from an adult with an advanced solid tumor such as melanoma, head and neck, liver or kidney cancer.

This clone was seen only a few times. The chain joins TRBV7-9 to TRBJ2-3, with 8 bases matching TRBD1. Losses at the gene ends were 0 bases for V and 5 bases for J; bases not matched to a gene: 4. Germline CDR1 reads SEHNR; CDR2 reads FQNEAQ (reference sequence). The CDR3 extends over 15 amino acids. This CDR3 is CASSLARGRVDTQYF. The CDR3 DNA is TGTGCCAGCAGCTTAGCCAGGGGGCGAGTAGATACGCAGTATTTT.

The chain joins TRBV5-6 to TRBJ1-1, with D unresolved. V shed 0 bases and J shed 0 bases, with 0 bases lying between them. CDR1 and CDR2 (germline): SGHDT, YYEEEE. This CDR3 region has 12 residues. The CDR3 reads CASSLVNTEAFF. The CDR3 DNA sequence: TGTGCCAGCAGCTTGGTGAACACTGAAGCTTTCTTT.

The chain links TRBV7-6 to TRBJ2-1, with TRBD2 matching 8 bases. CDR1 and CDR2 (germline): SGHVS, FNYEAQ. V gave up 1 base and J gave up 5 bases; unmatched junction bases: 7. The CDR3 has 16 amino acids. The CDR3 spells CASSLEGSGTNNEQFF. The CDR3 DNA is TGTGCCAGCAGCTTAGAGGGTAGCGGGACAAACAATGAGCAGTTCTTC.

The gene calls are TRBV6-1 and TRBJ2-2; unclear D gene. Germline loops: CDR1 MNHNS, CDR2 SASEGT. The CDR3 is made up of 14 amino acids. Trimming removed 3 bases at V and 6 bases at J, with 11 bases between. As DNA, the CDR3 is TGTGCCAGCAGTGAGACTTCTCCTCCCGGGGAGCTGTTTTTT. It encodes CASSETSPPGELFF.

The chain has TRBV18 and TRBJ2-2, with D possibly matching TRBD2 (6 bases). The CDR3 spans 17 residues. Germline V lookup: CDR1 KGHSH, CDR2 LQKENI. The ends were cut back, 0 bases at V and 2 bases at J, with 13 bases in the middle. CDR3 DNA sequence: TGTGCCAGCTCACCACCGGCGGGCGGGGAAAACACCGGGGAGCTGTTTTTT. Its protein is CASSPPAGGENTGELFF.

This clone was detected only a few times. The chain combines TRBV9 with TRBJ1-2; D unresolved. From germline, CDR1 is SGDLS and CDR2 YYNGEE. The CDR3 loop spans 12 amino acids. The V gene lost 3 bases and the J gene lost 4 bases, with 7 bases spanning the gap. CDR3 DNA: TGTGCCAGCAGCGACATGGTCTATGGCTACACCTTC. Its protein is CASSDMVYGYTF.